These 24 T cell receptor beta chains originate from one sample sequenced in a study of blood T cell repertoires in COVID-19. The repertoire was sequenced with immunoSEQ multiplex PCR; TCRdb's copy has only in-frame clones and lacks some. The data contain about 75,000 clones, about nine tenths of them singletons. Sequencing was performed on peripheral blood. These receptors came from a woman aged 50 to 60 with acute or convalescent COVID-19.

This chain connects TRBV2 to TRBJ2-7; possibly TRBD2 for D (5 bases). V was trimmed by 6 bases and J by 5 bases, leaving 14 bases between them. Germline V gene sequence: CDR1 SNHLY, CDR2 FYNNEI. The CDR3 totals 13 residues. CDR3 in amino acids: CASRWERMDEQYF. In DNA form, the CDR3 reads TGTGCCAGCAGGTGGGAGAGAATGGACGAGCAGTACTTC.

The rearrangement uses TRBV3-1 (or the pseudogene TRBV3-2) and TRBJ2-1; the match to TRBD2 covers 8 bases. The germline V gene encodes CDR1 LGHDT and CDR2 YNNKEL (reference sequence). V shed 4 bases and J 6 bases; nucleotides not matched to a gene: 8. CDR3 size: 15 residues. CDR3 in amino acids: CASSLRAGGGNEQFF. The CDR3, as DNA: TGTGCCAGCAGCCTCCGTGCGGGAGGAGGCAATGAGCAGTTCTTC.

This chain uses TRBV12-3 or TRBV12-4 with TRBJ2-5; D may be TRBD2 (5 bases). CDR3 size: 13 residues. V was shortened by 6 bases and J by 5 bases, with 13 bases between the two germline ends. The CDR3 bases are TGTGCCAGCAGCATCGGGATGATGGAGACCCAGTACTTC. Translated: CASSIGMMETQYF.

The chain combines TRBV7-9 with TRBJ2-1; TRBD1 agrees at 12 bases. The CDR3 contains 16 residues. CDR1 is SEHNR and CDR2 is FQNEAQ in the germline V gene (reference sequence). The V segment lost 4 bases and the J segment 8 bases; nucleotides outside the gene matches: 9. CDR3 protein: CASSSSGTGGAYEQFF. The CDR3 region has the DNA TGTGCCAGCAGCTCATCCGGGACAGGGGGCGCGTATGAGCAGTTCTTC.

The chain uses TRBV6-5 and TRBJ1-5; no clear D gene. Germline V gene data show CDR1 as MNHEY and CDR2 as SVGAGI. The CDR3 totals 14 residues. Trimming cost V 7 bases and J 0 bases, with 10 bases left between them. CDR3 DNA sequence: TGTGCCAGCACCCTTACAGATAGCAATCAGCCCCAGCATTTT. As protein: CASTLTDSNQPQHF.

The chain employs TRBV19 and TRBJ1-1; no reliable D call. The CDR3 is 13 residues long. Trimming left V 3 bases short and J 1 base short, with 6 bases between. Germline V gene lookup returns CDR1 LNHDA and CDR2 SQIVND (reference sequence). CDR3 DNA: TGTGCCAGTAGTATTGGAGGGAACACTGAAGCTTTCTTT. Translated, it gives CASSIGGNTEAFF.

The V gene is TRBV30, the J gene TRBJ1-4; D is uncertain. Germline CDR1 reads GTSNPN; CDR2 reads SVGIG (reference sequence). V lost 3 bases and J lost 17, with 16 bases in between. CDR3 length: 11 residues. The CDR3 here is CAWRSGPVTFF. CDR3 DNA: TGTGCCTGGAGGAGTGGGCCGGTTACATTTTTT.

This chain links TRBV2 with TRBJ2-3, with 8 bases identical to TRBD1. Germline loops: CDR1 SNHLY, CDR2 FYNNEI. The junction had 8 bases not matched to a gene; V was cut back by 6 bases and J by 6 bases. The CDR3 runs to 14 residues. CDR3 in amino acids: CASRIQGAADTQYF. The CDR3 bases are TGTGCCAGCAGGATCCAGGGGGCGGCCGATACGCAGTATTTT.

Written as DNA, the CDR3 is TGTGCCAGCAGCCTACAAATTAATCAGCCCCAGCATTTT. This encodes CASSLQINQPQHF. V gene TRBV3-1 (or the pseudogene TRBV3-2) combines with J gene TRBJ1-5, with unresolved D. The CDR3 is 13 residues long. V was shortened by 4 bases and J by 4 bases, with 8 bases between the two germline ends. In germline, CDR1 is LGHDT, CDR2 YNNKEL (reference sequence).

V gene TRBV7-2 combines with J gene TRBJ2-5; a weak D match, TRBD1 (7 bases). This CDR3 region has 14 residues. V was cut by 1 base and J by 5 bases, with 11 bases left in between. Germline V gene sequence: CDR1 SGHTA, CDR2 FQGNSA. The CDR3 DNA is TGTGCCAGCAGCTTAGGGAGGGGGCTCGAGACCCAGTACTTC. As protein: CASSLGRGLETQYF. The entire variable domain, with the rest obtained from reference TRBV7-2 and TRBJ2-5, is as follows: GAGVSQSPSNKVTEKGKDVELRCDPISGHTALYWYRQSLGQGLEFLIYFQGNSAPDKSGLPSDRFSAERTGGSVSTLTIQRTQQEDSAVYLCASSLGRGLETQYFGPGTRLLVL.

The chain carries TRBV30 and TRBJ1-5; D gene uncertain. Trimming cost V 2 bases and J 5 bases, with 10 bases left between them. The CDR3 has 13 residues. Germline V gene data show CDR1 as GTSNPN and CDR2 as SVGIG (reference sequence). The CDR3 region is CAWSRDSDQPQHF. DNA for the CDR3: TGTGCCTGGAGTAGAGATTCCGATCAGCCCCAGCATTTT.

The V and J genes are TRBV30 and TRBJ1-2; D call uncertain. CDR1 GTSNPN and CDR2 SVGIG come from the germline V gene (reference sequence). With 0 bases removed from V and 4 bases from J, the gap between germline ends came to 15 bases. The CDR3 sequence is 15 residues long. The CDR3 spells CAWSVTGIKGYGYTF. The CDR3 DNA is TGTGCCTGGAGTGTGACGGGGATAAAGGGCTATGGCTACACCTTC.

The chain is built from TRBV27 and TRBJ2-7, with 8 bases matching TRBD2. This CDR3 spans 15 amino acids. V lost 4 bases to trimming and J lost 7 bases; unmatched junction nucleotides: 12. Germline V gene sequence: CDR1 MNHEY, CDR2 SMNVEV (reference sequence). CDR3 in DNA: TGTGCCAGCAGTTCTATGGGCGGCGGGAGGAGGGAGCAGTACTTC. Residues: CASSSMGGGRREQYF.

The CDR3 region has the DNA TGTGCCAGCAGCTTCGACAGCTACACTGAAGCTTTCTTT. Translating gives CASSFDSYTEAFF. This rearrangement joins TRBV7-6 to TRBJ1-1; TRBD1 might be the D (5 bases). The CDR3 length is 13 residues. Germline V gene lookup returns CDR1 SGHVS and CDR2 FNYEAQ. Trimming pared 3 bases from V and 3 bases from J, leaving 8 bases between.

This chain connects TRBV7-8 to TRBJ2-3; 7 bases are a match to TRBD1. V lost 5 bases, J lost 0 bases, and 11 bases stayed unmatched. The CDR3 spans 17 residues. Per the germline V gene, CDR1 is SGHVS and CDR2 is FQNEAQ. The CDR3 nucleotides read TGTGCCAGCAGCGGATTGACAGGGCTCACTAGCACAGATACGCAGTATTTT. Protein product: CASSGLTGLTSTDTQYF.

This clone has just one count. The V call is TRBV5-6, the J call TRBJ2-7, with a possible D match to TRBD1 (5 bases). Per the germline V gene, CDR1 is SGHDT and CDR2 is YYEEEE. The CDR3 has 12 amino acids. Deletions cut 4 bases from V and 4 bases from J, with 9 bases between. The CDR3 reads CASSIQGYEQYF. The CDR3 bases are TGTGCCAGCAGCATCCAGGGTTACGAGCAGTACTTC. The full variable domain, in which reference TRBV5-6 and TRBJ2-7 provide the parts outside the CDR3, is DAGVTQSPTHLIKTRGQQVTLRCSPKSGHDTVSWYQQALGQGPQFIFQYYEEEERQRGNFPDRFSGHQFPNYSSELNVNALLLGDSALYLCASSIQGYEQYFGPGTRLTVT.

The J gene is TRBJ1-6, the V gene TRBV4-2; D perhaps matches TRBD1 (6 bases). Germline V gives CDR1 LGHNA, CDR2 YNFKEQ. CDR3 length: 16 residues. The V end was cut by 1 base, the J end by 8 bases, with 15 bases between. CDR3: CASSQARGGPDSPLHF. CDR3 DNA: TGTGCCAGCAGCCAAGCCCGTGGGGGCCCAGATTCACCCCTCCACTTT.

In regard to this clone: The junction departs from germline at one end; a sequencing error may be responsible. The chain carries TRBV7-7 and TRBJ1-3; D ambiguous. CDR1 and CDR2 from the germline V gene are SSHAT and FNYEAQ (reference sequence). The CDR3 extends over 14 amino acids. CDR3 nucleotides: TGTGCTAGCAGCCCAACAGTGGCTGGAAACACCATATATTTT. The encoded protein is CASSPTVAGNTIYF.

V gene TRBV27 combines with J gene TRBJ1-2; 7 bases map to TRBD1. J gave up 1 base and V 3 bases, and 5 bases lay outside the gene matches. Per the germline V gene, CDR1 is MNHEY and CDR2 is SMNVEV (reference sequence). CDR3 size: 15 residues. CDR3 in amino acids: CASSLRQGFNYGYTF. Written as DNA, the CDR3 is TGTGCCAGCAGTTTGCGACAGGGCTTTAACTATGGCTACACCTTC.

V and J are TRBV4-3 and TRBJ1-3; D uncertain. Trimming left V 0 bases short and J 4 bases short, with 10 bases between. CDR1 LGHNA and CDR2 YSLEER come from the germline V gene. The CDR3 covers 15 residues. CDR3 sequence: CASSQERRSGNTIYF. The CDR3 DNA is TGCGCCAGCAGCCAAGAACGGAGATCCGGAAACACCATATATTTT.

V and J are TRBV3-1 (or the pseudogene TRBV3-2) and TRBJ2-7, with a weak D call TRBD1 (5 bases). This CDR3 region has 14 residues. The V gene lost 0 bases and the J gene lost 10 bases, with 16 bases spanning the gap. Germline loops: CDR1 LGHDT, CDR2 YNNKEL (reference sequence). The DNA of the CDR3 is TGTGCCAGCAGCCAAGAATCAGGGCTTCGGTTTCAGTACTTC. Translated, it gives CASSQESGLRFQYF.

The CDR3 nucleotides are TGTGCCTCCAGATTCTGGTCCAGGGATGCTCAGCCCCAGCATTTT. Translating gives CASRFWSRDAQPQHF. The chain combines TRBV28 with TRBJ1-5; a possible D gene is TRBD1 (5 bases). V was pared by 11 bases and J by 6 bases, with 23 bases between. The length of the CDR3 is 15 residues. Germline CDR1 and CDR2: MDHEN and SYDVKM.

The chain is built from TRBV13 and TRBJ1-2; tentative D call: TRBD1 (5 bases). Trimming took off 5 bases at V and 4 bases at J, with 8 bases between the two ends. CDR3 length: 12 residues. Germline lookup yields CDR1 PRHDT and CDR2 FYEKMQ (reference sequence). The CDR3 loop reads CASSPGGYGYTF. The CDR3 bases are TGTGCCAGCAGCCCCGGGGGCTATGGCTACACCTTC.

This clone was counted only a few times. This chain connects TRBV6-5 to TRBJ2-3; 8 bases line up with TRBD1. CDR1 is MNHEY and CDR2 is SVGAGI in the germline V gene. The CDR3 loop spans 11 amino acids. Trimming at V came to 6 bases and at J to 10 bases, leaving 3 bases not matched to a gene. This CDR3 reads CASSQGASQYF. CDR3 nucleotide sequence: TGTGCCAGCAGCCAGGGGGCGTCGCAGTATTTT.